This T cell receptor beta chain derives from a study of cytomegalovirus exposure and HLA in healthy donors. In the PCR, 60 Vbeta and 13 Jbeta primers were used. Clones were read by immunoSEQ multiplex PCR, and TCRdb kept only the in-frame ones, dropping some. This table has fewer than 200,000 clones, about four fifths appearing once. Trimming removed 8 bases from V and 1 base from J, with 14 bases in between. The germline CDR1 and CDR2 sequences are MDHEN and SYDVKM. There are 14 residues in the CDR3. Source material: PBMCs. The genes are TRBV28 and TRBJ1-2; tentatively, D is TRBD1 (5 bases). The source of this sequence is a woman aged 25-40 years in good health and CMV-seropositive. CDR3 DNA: TGTGCCAGCCTTTCGGGGGGGGATAACTATGGCTACACCTTC. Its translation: CASLSGGDNYGYTF.